This passage covers 20 T cell receptor beta chains from one sample sequenced in a study of shared clonotypes between healthy human individuals. Profiling relied on immunoSEQ multiplex PCR, and the TCRdb table lists in-frame clones only, not all of them. This sample yields about 1 million clones, of which around 76% are seen a single time; roughly 1.4% belongs to the top ten. Specimen: memory CD4+ T cells sorted from blood. As to subset: CD45RA-negative fraction. These receptors were taken from a man aged 18 to 29 in good health.

J is TRBJ1-3 and V is TRBV5-1; TRBD1 aligns across 9 bases. After removal of 1 base from V and 4 bases from J, the junction contained 3 bases not matched to a gene. Germline assignment: CDR1 SGHRS and CDR2 YFSETQ. CDR3 length equals 15 residues. The CDR3 loop reads CASSLQQGAGNTIYF. CDR3 sequence (DNA): TGCGCCAGCAGCTTGCAACAGGGGGCCGGAAACACCATATATTTT.

The genes are TRBV28 and TRBJ1-3, with TRBD1 as a possible D gene (6 bases). The V end lost 5 bases, the J end lost 4 bases, and 18 bases lay between the germline ends. This CDR3 is 16 amino acids long. Germline CDR1 and CDR2: MDHEN and SYDVKM. CDR3 in amino acids: CASSPSMGAEGNTIYF. The CDR3 DNA is TGTGCCAGCAGTCCTAGTATGGGGGCGGAAGGAAACACCATATATTTT.

The chain carries TRBV7-8 and TRBJ1-2; D is uncertain. Per the germline V gene, CDR1 is SGHVS and CDR2 is FQNEAQ. The CDR3 sequence is 15 residues long. The V end was cut by 1 base, the J end by 6 bases, with 15 bases between. In DNA form, the CDR3 reads TGTGCCAGCAGCTTAGATTTGTACGGTTGGAATGGCTACACCTTC. Translation gives CASSLDLYGWNGYTF.

The rearrangement links TRBV21-1 to TRBJ2-1; the tabulated D call, TRBD2, remains unverified against the DNA. TRBV21-1 is a pseudogene. The length of the CDR3 is 16 residues. CDR3 in amino acids: CASTIDLLAMFGEQFF. The CDR3 nucleotides are TGTGCCAGCACCATTGATTTACTAGCCATGTTTGGTGAGCAGTTCTTC.

This clone was seen more than once but under ten times. The V call is TRBV29-1, the J call TRBJ1-1; D might be TRBD1 (6 bases). Germline CDR1 is SQVTM and CDR2 is ANQGSEA. Between the trimmed V and J ends, which lost 4 bases and 5 bases, there was a span of 14 bases. The CDR3 is 13 amino acids. The CDR3 nucleotides read TGCAGCGTTGGACCTAGACAGGCTACTGAAGCTTTCTTT. This codes for CSVGPRQATEAFF.

V is TRBV5-1 and J is TRBJ2-5; 10 nucleotides agree with TRBD2. Germline-derived CDR1 and CDR2 are SGHRS and YFSETQ. Trimming at V came to 4 bases and at J to 8 bases, leaving 14 bases not matched to a gene. The length of the CDR3 is 16 residues. The CDR3 DNA is TGCGCCAGCAGCCCGAATACTAGCGGGGCGAAGAGAACCCAGTACTTC. Its translation is CASSPNTSGAKRTQYF. Complete variable domain (other parts from reference TRBV5-1 and TRBJ2-5): KAGVTQTPRYLIKTRGQQVTLSCSPISGHRSVSWYQQTPGQGLQFLFEYFSETQRNKGNFPGRFSGRQFSNSRSEMNVSTLELGDSALYLCASSPNTSGAKRTQYFGPGTRLLVL.

The V call is TRBV9, the J call TRBJ1-2; TRBD1 agrees at 8 bases. V dropped 3 bases and J dropped 3; count of bases not matched to a gene: 1. Per the germline V gene, CDR1 is SGDLS and CDR2 is YYNGEE. The CDR3 sequence is 13 residues long. CDR3 sequence: CASSGQGYYGYTF. The CDR3 nucleotides are TGTGCCAGCAGCGGACAGGGGTACTATGGCTACACCTTC.

The chain recombines TRBV28 with TRBJ1-5; 9 nucleotides agree with TRBD1. Germline CDR1 is MDHEN and CDR2 is SYDVKM. V shed 8 bases and J 4 bases; nucleotides not matched to a gene: 12. This CDR3 contains 16 residues. The CDR3: CASATDRGVINQPQHF. DNA of the CDR3: TGTGCCAGCGCCACGGACAGGGGCGTCATTAATCAGCCCCAGCATTTT. Together with reference TRBV28 and TRBJ1-5, the CDR3 gives the full variable domain: DVKVTQSSRYLVKRTGEKVFLECVQDMDHENMFWYRQDPGLGLRLIYFSYDVKMKEKGDIPEGYSVSREKKERFSLILESASTNQTSMYLCASATDRGVINQPQHFGDGTRLSIL.

This sequence joins TRBV7-9 and TRBJ2-4; 10 nucleotides line up with TRBD1. CDR1 SEHNR and CDR2 FQNEAQ come from the germline V gene (reference sequence). This CDR3 region has 13 residues. The J segment lost 7 bases and the V segment lost 5 bases, leaving 2 bases of the junction unmatched. CDR3 DNA sequence: TGTGCCAGCAGCCAGGGACAGGGGAACATTCAGTACTTC. Its translation is CASSQGQGNIQYF.

J is TRBJ2-5 and V is TRBV18, with D maybe TRBD1 (6 bases). This CDR3 has 15 residues. Germline CDR1 is KGHSH and CDR2 is LQKENI. The V end lost 6 bases, the J end lost 1 base, and 15 bases lay between the germline ends. CDR3 sequence reads: CASSRDIGVQETQYF. The CDR3 coding sequence is TGTGCCAGCTCTCGGGACATAGGGGTCCAAGAGACCCAGTACTTC.

The chain joins TRBV10-3 to TRBJ2-7, with 11 positions matching TRBD2. The CDR3 is 14 amino acids. Germline V gene lookup returns CDR1 ENHRY and CDR2 SYGVKD. V lost 4 bases, J lost 4 bases, and 3 bases stayed unmatched. The CDR3 DNA reads as TGTGCCATCAGTGGACTAGCGGGACCTTACGAGCAGTACTTC. It specifies CAISGLAGPYEQYF.

The rearrangement joins TRBV25-1 to TRBJ1-2; TRBD1 is a possible D gene (6 bases). The V gene lost 5 bases and the J gene lost 8 bases, with 21 bases spanning the gap. Per the germline V gene, CDR1 is MGHDK and CDR2 is SYGVNS. The CDR3 is 15 residues long. CDR3 DNA sequence: TGTGCCAGCAGTTTTCCCGGGGGGCAGGGACGCGGCTACACCTTC. Its protein is CASSFPGGQGRGYTF.

The chain couples TRBV5-1 to TRBJ1-4; 12 bases are shared with TRBD1. Looked up from germline, CDR1 is SGHRS and CDR2 is YFSETQ. The CDR3 contains 17 residues. The junction had 6 bases not matched to a gene; V was cut back by 3 bases and J by 3 bases. CDR3 sequence (DNA): TGCGCCAGCAGCTCGGGACAGGGGGCCGGGGCTAATGAAAAACTGTTTTTT. It yields the protein CASSSGQGAGANEKLFF.

The chain recombines TRBV5-1 with TRBJ1-1, with TRBD1 identical over 9 bases. The CDR3 runs to 12 residues. V trimming: 5 bases; J trimming: 6 bases; junction bases outside the gene matches: 2. Germline CDR1 and CDR2: SGHRS and YFSETQ. The CDR3 protein is CASRGQGSEAFF. In DNA, the CDR3 is TGCGCCAGCAGAGGACAGGGGTCTGAAGCTTTCTTT.

CDR3 amino acids: CASSLLAGGGTYEQYF. The CDR3 DNA sequence: TGTGCCAGCTCACTACTAGCGGGCGGGGGAACCTACGAGCAGTACTTC. V usage is TRBV18 and J usage is TRBJ2-7, with 9 positions matching TRBD2. CDR1 is KGHSH, CDR2 LQKENI, per germline. V dropped 4 bases and J dropped 2; count of bases not matched to a gene: 9. The CDR3 is 16 amino acids.

The V and J genes are TRBV28 and TRBJ1-4; D may be TRBD1 (5 bases). This CDR3 comprises 17 residues. V gave up 6 bases and J gave up 3 bases, with 20 bases separating them. The V gene's germline CDR1 is MDHEN and CDR2 SYDVKM. The DNA for the CDR3 is TGTGCCAGCAGGAGTGGGATAGGTTGGGGGGCTAATGAAAAACTGTTTTTT. This translates into CASRSGIGWGANEKLFF.

This clone occurred a few times. J is TRBJ2-7 and V is TRBV6-1, with D possibly being TRBD2 (6 bases). The CDR3 covers 16 residues. V dropped 2 bases and J dropped 2 bases, with 16 bases sitting between them. CDR1 and CDR2 from the germline V gene are MNHNS and SASEGT. The CDR3 sequence is CASSELGGANPYEQYF. CDR3 DNA sequence: TGTGCCAGCAGTGAACTCGGCGGGGCGAATCCCTACGAGCAGTACTTC.

This clone appeared a few times. The chain couples TRBV5-1 to TRBJ2-3; D tentatively reads TRBD1 or TRBD2 (5 bases each). CDR1 SGHRS and CDR2 YFSETQ come from the germline V gene. V dropped 4 bases and J dropped 9 bases, with 21 bases sitting between them. The CDR3 loop spans 15 amino acids. The CDR3 region has the DNA TGCGCCAGCAGCCCACGAGAGAGGGGCACAAGGACGCAGTATTTT. Translated, it gives CASSPRERGTRTQYF.

This clone was counted at least ten times. The rearrangement links TRBV9 to TRBJ2-3, with TRBD2 matching over 8 bases. Germline loops: CDR1 SGDLS, CDR2 YYNGEE. This CDR3 comprises 15 residues. Trimming removed 2 bases from V and 6 bases from J; junction bases left unmatched: 8. This CDR3 is CASSVDRGGPDTQYF. The CDR3 nucleotides are TGTGCCAGCAGCGTTGACCGGGGGGGGCCGGATACGCAGTATTTT.

The rearrangement uses TRBV6-6 and TRBJ1-2; D unresolved. Trimming took 9 bases from V and 2 from J, leaving 7 bases between them. The V gene's germline CDR1 is MNHNY and CDR2 SVGAGI (reference sequence). This CDR3 has 11 residues. The CDR3 DNA is TGTGCCAGTAAACTAAACTATGGCTACACCTTC. Encoded protein: CASKLNYGYTF.